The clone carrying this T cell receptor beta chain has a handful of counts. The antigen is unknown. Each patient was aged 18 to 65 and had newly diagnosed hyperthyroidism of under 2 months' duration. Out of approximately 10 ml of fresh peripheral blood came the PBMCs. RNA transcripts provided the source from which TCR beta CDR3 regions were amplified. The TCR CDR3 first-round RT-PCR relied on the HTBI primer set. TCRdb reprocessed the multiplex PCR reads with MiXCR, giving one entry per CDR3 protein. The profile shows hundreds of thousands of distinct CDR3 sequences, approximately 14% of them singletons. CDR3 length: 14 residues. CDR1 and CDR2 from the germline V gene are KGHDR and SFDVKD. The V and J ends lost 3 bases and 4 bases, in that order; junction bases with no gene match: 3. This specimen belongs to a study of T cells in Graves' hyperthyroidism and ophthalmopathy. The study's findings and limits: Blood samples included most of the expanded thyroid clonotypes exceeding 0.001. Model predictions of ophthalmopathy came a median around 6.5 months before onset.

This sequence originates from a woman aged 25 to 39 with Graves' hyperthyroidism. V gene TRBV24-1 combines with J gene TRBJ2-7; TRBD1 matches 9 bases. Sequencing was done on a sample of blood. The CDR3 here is CATSDPGTGYEQYF. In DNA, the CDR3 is TGTGCCACCAGTGATCCAGGGACAGGGTACGAGCAGTACTTC.